One sample yielded the 14 T cell receptor beta chains listed below, sequenced in a study of technical replicates of blood from four donors. Sequencing used immunoSEQ multiplex PCR; TCRdb keeps in-frame clones, though not all of them. Among under 90,000 clones listed, 85% to 95% were seen once. Sequences were obtained from T cells isolated from PBMCs. The receptor set was obtained from a human donor in good health.

This clone is a singleton in its sample. The chain is built from TRBV10-3 and TRBJ2-2; 12 bases are a match to TRBD1. Germline trimming cut 6 bases from V and 9 bases from J; bases unmatched to any gene: 8. The germline V gene has CDR1 ENHRY and CDR2 SYGVKD. The CDR3 loop spans 15 amino acids. DNA of the CDR3: TGTGCCATCAGGGGACAGGGGGCGAATTCCCGGGAGCTGTTTTTT. This translates into CAIRGQGANSRELFF.

The rearrangement links TRBV6-4 to TRBJ2-3, with D maybe TRBD1 (6 bases). Trimming left V 6 bases short and J 3 bases short, with 10 bases between. Germline assignment: CDR1 MRHNA and CDR2 SNTAGT. The length of the CDR3 is 13 residues. The DNA for the CDR3 is TGTGCCAGCAGACGACAGGAGACAGATACGCAGTATTTT. Translated: CASRRQETDTQYF.

This clone occurred a few times. The V and J genes are TRBV25-1 and TRBJ1-1, with 8 bases that match TRBD1. V trimming: 2 bases; J trimming: 5 bases; junction bases outside the gene matches: 7. CDR1 and CDR2 (germline): MGHDK, SYGVNS. The CDR3 is 15 residues long. The CDR3 nucleotides read TGTGCCAGCAGTGAAGTCGGAACAGGGGGTACTGAAGCTTTCTTT. Translation gives CASSEVGTGGTEAFF.

V is TRBV7-9 and J is TRBJ1-5; TRBD1 agrees at 8 bases. J lost 12 bases, V lost 1 base, and 8 bases had no gene match. This CDR3 is built from 14 residues. The germline V gene has CDR1 SEHNR and CDR2 FQNEAQ (reference sequence). The CDR3 nucleotides are TGTGCCAGCAGCTTAGTTCCCGGGACAGGCGACCAGCATTTT. Amino acid sequence: CASSLVPGTGDQHF.

The genes are TRBV10-3 and TRBJ2-1; 11 nucleotides align to TRBD1. Trimming removed 6 bases from V and 3 bases from J; junction bases left unmatched: 4. Germline CDR1 reads ENHRY; CDR2 reads SYGVKD. This CDR3 comprises 15 residues. The CDR3 DNA follows: TGTGCCATCAGAACCGGGACAGGGGGCTACAATGAGCAGTTCTTC. Its translation is CAIRTGTGGYNEQFF.

The CDR3 region has the DNA TGTGCCAGTAGTATCTCACGCGCGGGGGGGCAGGGCCCATATCAGCCCCAGCATTTT. Translated, it gives CASSISRAGGQGPYQPQHF. The V gene is TRBV19, the J gene TRBJ1-5; TRBD1 is a possible D gene (6 bases). There are 19 residues in the CDR3. Between the trimmed V and J ends, which lost 3 bases and 5 bases, there was a span of 26 bases. Germline V gene lookup returns CDR1 LNHDA and CDR2 SQIVND (reference sequence). The complete variable domain, with remaining parts taken from reference TRBV19 and TRBJ1-5, reads DGGITQSPKYLFRKEGQNVTLSCEQNLNHDAMYWYRQDPGQGLRLIYYSQIVNDFQKGDIAEGYSVSREKKESFPLTVTSAQKNPTAFYLCASSISRAGGQGPYQPQHFGDGTRLSIL.

V and J are TRBV5-1 and TRBJ2-1, with 13 bases that match TRBD2. After removal of 4 bases from V and 5 bases from J, the junction contained 6 bases not matched to a gene. The CDR3 loop spans 16 amino acids. Looked up from germline, CDR1 is SGHRS and CDR2 is YFSETQ. CDR3 DNA: TGCGCCAGCAGCACCATCGGACTAGCGGGGGACAATGAGCAGTTCTTC. This gives the protein CASSTIGLAGDNEQFF.

The chain is built from TRBV7-9 and TRBJ2-7; the D gene is possibly TRBD1 (6 bases). The V and J ends lost 6 bases and 7 bases respectively, with 10 bases between them. CDR3 length: 11 amino acids. Germline V CDR1 and CDR2: SEHNR, FQNEAQ (reference sequence). The CDR3 DNA reads TGTGCCAGCAGGGGGACAACTGAGCAGTACTTC. Its protein product is CASRGTTEQYF.

This clone showed up just once. The chain joins TRBV13 to TRBJ1-1; D unclear. The CDR3 runs to 14 residues. Germline V CDR1 and CDR2: PRHDT, FYEKMQ (reference sequence). Deletions cut 3 bases from V and 3 bases from J, with 11 bases between. CDR3 protein: CASSFQKGDTEAFF. In DNA, the CDR3 is TGTGCCAGCAGCTTTCAGAAGGGAGACACTGAAGCTTTCTTT.

This rearrangement joins TRBV9 to TRBJ1-1, with a weak D call TRBD1 (6 bases). The CDR3 has 14 amino acids. CDR1 SGDLS and CDR2 YYNGEE come from the germline V gene. Trimming took 3 bases from V and 4 from J, leaving 13 bases between them. DNA for the CDR3: TGTGCCAGCAGCGCCACAGGGCTTGGCACTGAAGCTTTCTTT. Amino acid sequence: CASSATGLGTEAFF.

The rearrangement uses TRBV28 and TRBJ2-3, with D maybe TRBD1 (6 bases). CDR1 MDHEN and CDR2 SYDVKM come from the germline V gene. This CDR3 spans 16 amino acids. Trimming stripped 3 bases from V and 0 bases from J, with 13 bases between. CDR3 in DNA: TGTGCCAGCAGTTTGGTCGGGACACCTAGCACAGATACGCAGTATTTT. Translation: CASSLVGTPSTDTQYF. The complete variable domain, with remaining parts taken from reference TRBV28 and TRBJ2-3, reads DVKVTQSSRYLVKRTGEKVFLECVQDMDHENMFWYRQDPGLGLRLIYFSYDVKMKEKGDIPEGYSVSREKKERFSLILESASTNQTSMYLCASSLVGTPSTDTQYFGPGTRLTVL.

The V call is TRBV7-9, the J call TRBJ1-1; 9 positions agree with TRBD1. Per germline, CDR1 SEHNR and CDR2 FQNEAQ (reference sequence). V trimming: 5 bases; J trimming: 0 bases; junction bases outside the gene matches: 16. This CDR3 spans 19 amino acids. DNA for the CDR3: TGTGCCAGCAGCCACCCACCGGGACAGGGTATCCCCATGAACACTGAAGCTTTCTTT. Translating it yields CASSHPPGQGIPMNTEAFF.

This clone was recorded only once. This sequence joins TRBV6-1 and TRBJ1-2; a weak D match, TRBD1 (5 bases). Trimming pared 5 bases from V and 7 bases from J, leaving 11 bases between. Germline lookup yields CDR1 MNHNS and CDR2 SASEGT. The CDR3 extends over 12 amino acids. CDR3 coding DNA: TGTGCCAGCAGTCTCAGGGTTTTTGGCTACACCTTC. It translates to CASSLRVFGYTF.

J is TRBJ2-2 and V is TRBV19; D might be TRBD2 (7 bases). CDR1 is LNHDA, CDR2 SQIVND, per germline (reference sequence). The V end lost 4 bases, the J end lost 0 bases, and 12 bases lay between the germline ends. The CDR3 sequence is 16 residues long. CDR3 coding DNA: TGTGCCAGTAGTAGTCGGGGGGCTACGAACACCGGGGAGCTGTTTTTT. This translates into CASSSRGATNTGELFF.